This TCR beta chain stems from a study of immune cell composition in non-small cell lung cancer (dated by TCRdb to the late 2010s). Study-level background: Histologic subtype, mainly lung adenocarcinoma or squamous cell carcinoma, was assigned on the basis of H&E together with p63, CK5, Napsin A and TTF-1 immunohistochemistry. Several tumour specimens with TCR-beta data were of rare histological subtypes and were excluded from the subtype comparisons. For supplementary cohort #1, made up of approximately 11 lung adenocarcinoma cases, paired tumour/lung TCR-beta sequencing was done and TIL populations were generated so that tumour reactivity could be assessed. Using Adaptive Biotechnologies, the researchers ran TCR-beta sequencing on 34 paired NSCLC tumour and non-adjacent lung specimens, along with 20 to 30 tumour-only specimens. The research as a whole found: The reactivity cohort included only 9 to 10 cases, and whether tumour-reactive clones share sequences with the dominant in vivo tumour-associated clones was not shown. Across 10 adenocarcinoma cases, the maximal tumour-associated clone frequency showed a strong correlation with TIL tumour reactivity, but overall clonality showed no such correlation. Tumour-associated clones >0.5% were found in nearly half of NSCLC cases, namely in approximately 30% of adenocarcinomas versus 65% to 80% of squamous carcinomas. No significant correlation was found between smoking pack-years and tumour TCR-beta clonality.

Reading the germline V gene gives CDR1 KGHSH and CDR2 LQKENI. V has 5 bases trimmed and J has 3 bases trimmed; junction bases matching no gene number 4. The CDR3 goes from the cysteine to the phenylalanine over 14 residues. The kept DNA is CDR3 alone, 42 bases in frame from the first base. Concerning this clone itself: There is no known antigen for this receptor. Nothing much larger sits one base from this clone, and base qualities are not available.

Non-adjacent lung tissue from the same patient, taken as far from the tumour as possible and at least 3 cm away, was used for the normal lung samples. From frozen aliquots of unsorted single-cell suspensions, genomic DNA was isolated using the QIAamp DNA kit. Tissues arrived within 2 hours of resection and were immediately processed into single-cell suspensions. Tissue was mechanically dissociated and enzymatically digested with DNase I, collagenase I and hyaluronidase for approximately 30 minutes at 37 °C, then filtered and RBC-lysed. A two-step multiplex PCR amplified TCR-beta CDR3 regions from genomic DNA, and the second step of the PCR added Illumina-compatible adaptors. As a commercial immunoSEQ service, TCR-beta immunosequencing was carried out on an Illumina platform. The paper's processing steps were these. Repertoires were described by productive clonality and by Top 10 Clones, which is the percentage of T-cell templates coming from the ten most frequent sequences. Values of productive clonality ranged from 0 to 1, with a monoclonal population indicated by a value of 1. Using log10 scatter plots, tumour-associated clones were identified as sequences that made up at least 0.1% of tumour T-cell templates yet were absent from the matched non-adjacent lung. Student's t-tests were used for two-group comparisons, ANOVA for comparisons across stages, and linear regression for relationships, with analyses done in GraphPad Prism7 and R. The source is immuneACCESS, and TCRdb retained only in-frame sequences with V and J called. Part of the clones is not carried over; for the studies checked, unresolved V genes explain less than half of this, and the remainder is unexplained. Clone size and V and J calls were adopted from that table, with D and trimming inferred from the DNA. This sample lists just under 6,000 clones; nearly 90% were detected once. The ten most abundant clones make up approximately 6.4% of the sample.

The V and J genes are TRBV18 and TRBJ2-7, and TRBD1 matches 10 of the central bases. This TCR was sampled from a human donor with non-small cell lung cancer. The sample taken for sequencing was non-adjacent lung tissue. CDR3 reads: CASSDRDRGYEQYF. The DNA is as follows: TGTGCCAGCTCAGATCGGGACAGGGGCTACGAGCAGTACTTC. The CDR3 plus the reference TRBV18 and TRBJ2-7 genes for the other parts give the full variable domain: NAGVMQNPRHLVRRRGQEARLRCSPMKGHSHVYWYRQLPEEGLKFMVYLQKENIIDESGMPKERFSAEFPKEGPSILRIQQVVRGDSAAYFCASSDRDRGYEQYFGPGTRLTVT.